The 3 T cell receptor beta chains listed next were all sequenced from one sample in a study of blood T cell repertoires in COVID-19. The assay was immunoSEQ multiplex PCR, and TCRdb's table has in-frame clones only and misses some. Of under 90,000 clones listed, roughly 90% were seen once; the top ten hold around 2.8%. Sequences were obtained from peripheral blood. All receptors come from a man in his sixties or seventies with active or convalescent COVID-19.

The genes are TRBV12-3 or TRBV12-4 and TRBJ2-7; 8 nucleotides match TRBD1. V gave up 4 bases and J gave up 7 bases; unmatched junction bases: 6. The CDR3 is made up of 13 amino acids. DNA of the CDR3: TGTGCCAGCAGTTGGCAGGGGGCTGGAGAGCAGTACTTC. Protein product: CASSWQGAGEQYF.

The chain is built from TRBV11-1 and TRBJ1-1, with TRBD1 as a possible D gene (6 bases). Trimming cost V 6 bases and J 2 bases, with 19 bases left between them. The CDR3 totals 16 residues. Germline CDR1 and CDR2: SGHAT and FQDESV (reference sequence). CDR3 in DNA: TGTGCCAGCAGACAAACAGGGCCCCCTCTAAACACTGAAGCTTTCTTT. It translates to CASRQTGPPLNTEAFF.

This CDR3 reads CASSPVASSYEQYF. CDR3 sequence (DNA): TGTGCCAGCTCACCAGTGGCTAGCTCCTACGAGCAGTACTTC. J is TRBJ2-7 and V is TRBV18; unclear D gene. V lost 2 bases, J lost 0 bases, and 8 bases lay in between. CDR1 is KGHSH, CDR2 LQKENI, per germline. CDR3 length equals 14 residues.